The 5 T cell receptor beta chains presented below share a single source sample, sequenced in a study of Ad26.COV2.S vaccination and SARS-CoV-2 variants. Treatment here: 19 received Ad26.COV2.S at low or high dose, single or two shots; roughly 5 received placebo; per-sample allocation not given. Samples analyzed were those drawn on day 63 after the first vaccine or placebo injection. The method was immunoSEQ multiplex PCR; TCRdb's version includes in-frame clones alone and lacks a portion of them. Seen here are about 400,000 clones, over 80% observed once, and the top ten hold approximately 1.7%. The specimen was peripheral blood, collected in a trial of Ad26.COV2.S vaccine versus placebo. Receptors were obtained from a person between 18 and 65 years old who received the Ad26.COV2.S COVID-19 vaccine or a placebo.

The chain is built from TRBV4-1 and TRBJ2-2; 9 positions agree with TRBD2. The CDR3 covers 17 residues. Germline V lookup: CDR1 MGHRA, CDR2 YSYEKL. With V trimmed by 1 base and J by 6 bases, 9 bases remained unmatched. For the CDR3, the DNA is TGCGCCAGCAGCCAAGGTATAGCGGGGGTCGTCGCCGGGGAGCTGTTTTTT. It translates to CASSQGIAGVVAGELFF.

This rearrangement joins TRBV12-3 or TRBV12-4 to TRBJ1-1; D is uncertain. V shed 3 bases and J shed 3 bases, with 8 bases lying between them. This CDR3 spans 13 amino acids. CDR3 DNA: TGTGCCAGCAGTTTGGAGATGGACACTGAAGCTTTCTTT. As protein: CASSLEMDTEAFF.

The rearrangement links TRBV9 to TRBJ1-2; 7 bases align to TRBD1. The CDR3 length is 15 residues. CDR1 and CDR2 from the germline V gene are SGDLS and YYNGEE. The V gene end was trimmed by 3 bases and the J gene end by 2 bases; junction bases not matched to a gene: 7. The CDR3 DNA reads TGTGCCAGCAGCGCCGGGTCGACAGGGAACTATGGCTACACCTTC. This codes for CASSAGSTGNYGYTF.

The J gene is TRBJ1-4, the V gene TRBV30; D gene ambiguous. The CDR3 has 16 residues. V lost 2 bases and J 0 bases, leaving 13 bases between the germline ends. Germline V gene sequence: CDR1 GTSNPN, CDR2 SVGIG (reference sequence). The CDR3 spells CAWSPIYTATNEKLFF. DNA of the CDR3: TGTGCCTGGAGTCCAATTTATACTGCAACTAATGAAAAACTGTTTTTT.

This clone was found once. The V gene is TRBV7-2, the J gene TRBJ2-7, with TRBD2 as a possible D gene (6 bases). Germline CDR1 and CDR2: SGHTA and FQGNSA. V gave up 5 bases and J gave up 0 bases, with 14 bases separating them. The CDR3 consists of 15 residues. This CDR3 is CASSHRDSSSYEQYF. In DNA, the CDR3 is TGTGCCAGCAGCCACCGGGACTCTAGCTCCTACGAGCAGTACTTC.